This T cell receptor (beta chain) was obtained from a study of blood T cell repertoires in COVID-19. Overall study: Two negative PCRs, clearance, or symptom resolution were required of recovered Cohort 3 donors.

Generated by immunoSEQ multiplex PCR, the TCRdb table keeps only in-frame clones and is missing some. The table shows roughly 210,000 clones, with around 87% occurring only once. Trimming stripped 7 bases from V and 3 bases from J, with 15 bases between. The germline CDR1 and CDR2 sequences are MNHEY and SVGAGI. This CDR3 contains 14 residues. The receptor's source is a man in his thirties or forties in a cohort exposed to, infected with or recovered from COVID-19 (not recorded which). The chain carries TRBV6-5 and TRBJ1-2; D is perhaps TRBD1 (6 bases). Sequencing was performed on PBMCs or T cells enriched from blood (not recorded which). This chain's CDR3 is CASINPGQHYGYTF. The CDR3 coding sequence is TGTGCCAGCATTAACCCCGGACAGCACTATGGCTACACCTTC.